These T cell receptor beta chains were read from a single sample in a study of blood T cell repertoires in COVID-19. Repertoires were generated with immunoSEQ multiplex PCR, while TCRdb's copy carries only in-frame clones and drops some. Of roughly 250,000 clones in the sample, approximately 85% were seen once. Input material: PBMCs or T cells enriched from blood (not recorded which). The receptors derive from a woman in her 30s who had recovered from COVID-19. CDR3s include the opening cysteine and the closing phenylalanine or tryptophan. Fields, in order: clone size, D gene, CDR3 length, V gene, J gene, CDR3 protein, CDR3 DNA. The D gene is left open where the match is weak. Clone sizes are given selectively: once, few, many, or a class where the clone is expanded.

clone_size: .
d_call: .
cdr3_length: 12
v_call: TRBV6-2/TRBV6-3
j_call: TRBJ2-7
cdr3_aa: CASSYSAREQYF
cdr3_nt: TGTGCCAGCAGTTACTCGGCCAGGGAGCAGTACTTC

clone_size: once
d_call: TRBD2
cdr3_length: 15
v_call: TRBV28
j_call: TRBJ2-7
cdr3_aa: CASSPTSGGLYEQYF
cdr3_nt: TGTGCCAGCAGCCCGACTAGCGGGGGCCTCTACGAGCAGTACTTC

clone_size: .
d_call: TRBD1
cdr3_length: 15
v_call: TRBV5-6
j_call: TRBJ1-3
cdr3_aa: CASSWGTGSGNTIYF
cdr3_nt: TGTGCCAGCAGCTGGGGGACAGGGTCTGGAAACACCATATATTTT

clone_size: .
d_call: .
cdr3_length: 13
v_call: TRBV28
j_call: TRBJ2-7
cdr3_aa: CASSSEVWREQYF
cdr3_nt: TGTGCCAGCAGTTCGGAGGTTTGGAGGGAGCAGTACTTC

clone_size: .
d_call: TRBD1
cdr3_length: 13
v_call: TRBV11-2
j_call: TRBJ2-7
cdr3_aa: CASSPVTGGEQYF
cdr3_nt: TGTGCCAGCAGTCCGGTAACAGGGGGGGAGCAGTACTTC

clone_size: .
d_call: TRBD1
cdr3_length: 15
v_call: TRBV7-9
j_call: TRBJ2-1
cdr3_aa: CASSAKGQGSNEQFF
cdr3_nt: TGTGCCAGCAGCGCCAAGGGACAGGGTAGCAATGAGCAGTTCTTC

clone_size: few
d_call: TRBD1
cdr3_length: 17
v_call: TRBV5-1
j_call: TRBJ2-3
cdr3_aa: CASSFHSGGESTDTQYF
cdr3_nt: TGCGCCAGCAGCTTTCACTCAGGGGGAGAGAGCACAGATACGCAGTATTTT

clone_size: .
d_call: TRBD1
cdr3_length: 12
v_call: TRBV12-3/TRBV12-4
j_call: TRBJ2-7
cdr3_aa: CASSGTENEQYF
cdr3_nt: TGTGCCAGCAGCGGGACAGAAAACGAGCAGTACTTC

clone_size: .
d_call: TRBD2
cdr3_length: 15
v_call: TRBV9
j_call: TRBJ2-7
cdr3_aa: CASSALAGGHYEQYF
cdr3_nt: TGTGCCAGCAGCGCGCTAGCGGGGGGCCACTACGAGCAGTACTTC

clone_size: .
d_call: TRBD1
cdr3_length: 15
v_call: TRBV18
j_call: TRBJ1-2
cdr3_aa: CASSTQQGAPDGYTF
cdr3_nt: TGTGCCAGCTCGACCCAACAGGGGGCGCCCGATGGCTACACCTTC

clone_size: .
d_call: TRBD2
cdr3_length: 15
v_call: TRBV3-1/TRBV3-2
j_call: TRBJ2-7
cdr3_aa: CASSPISGSVYEQYF
cdr3_nt: TGTGCCAGCAGCCCGATCAGCGGGAGCGTATACGAGCAGTACTTC

clone_size: .
d_call: TRBD1
cdr3_length: 14
v_call: TRBV19
j_call: TRBJ1-1
cdr3_aa: CASSIRDRVREAFF
cdr3_nt: TGTGCCAGTAGTATCCGGGACAGGGTAAGGGAAGCTTTCTTT

clone_size: .
d_call: .
cdr3_length: 14
v_call: TRBV19
j_call: TRBJ1-5
cdr3_aa: CATRQGIGNQPQHF
cdr3_nt: TGTGCCACTCGTCAGGGGATAGGGAATCAGCCCCAGCATTTT

clone_size: many
d_call: .
cdr3_length: 14
v_call: TRBV5-1
j_call: TRBJ2-7
cdr3_aa: CASSHNAPSYEQYF
cdr3_nt: TGCGCCAGCAGCCACAACGCACCATCCTACGAGCAGTACTTC

clone_size: .
d_call: .
cdr3_length: 15
v_call: TRBV7-9
j_call: TRBJ1-4
cdr3_aa: CASSLEAGLNEKLFF
cdr3_nt: TGTGCCAGCAGCTTAGAAGCAGGCCTGAATGAAAAACTGTTTTTT

clone_size: .
d_call: .
cdr3_length: 16
v_call: TRBV12-2
j_call: TRBJ1-3
cdr3_aa: CASRLARDRVSGTIYF
cdr3_nt: TGTGCAAGTCGCTTAGCCCGGGACAGGGTGAGCGGCACCATATATTTT

clone_size: .
d_call: .
cdr3_length: 14
v_call: TRBV5-1
j_call: TRBJ2-5
cdr3_aa: CASSSAGPQETQYF
cdr3_nt: TGCGCCAGCAGTAGTGCGGGACCCCAAGAGACCCAGTACTTC

clone_size: few
d_call: .
cdr3_length: 15
v_call: TRBV7-2
j_call: TRBJ1-5
cdr3_aa: CASSLRQGSNQPQHF
cdr3_nt: TGTGCCAGCAGCTTAAGGCAGGGTTCCAATCAGCCCCAGCATTTT

clone_size: few
d_call: .
cdr3_length: 15
v_call: TRBV7-2
j_call: TRBJ1-1
cdr3_aa: CASSLAVPGRGEAFF
cdr3_nt: TGTGCCAGCAGCTTAGCTGTGCCGGGGAGGGGTGAAGCTTTCTTT

clone_size: .
d_call: .
cdr3_length: 12
v_call: TRBV28
j_call: TRBJ2-7
cdr3_aa: CASSLTVYEQYF
cdr3_nt: TGTGCCAGCAGTCTGACAGTATACGAGCAGTACTTC

clone_size: .
d_call: .
cdr3_length: 14
v_call: TRBV19
j_call: TRBJ2-3
cdr3_aa: CASSMIGNTDTQYF
cdr3_nt: TGTGCCAGTAGTATGATCGGGAACACAGATACGCAGTATTTT

clone_size: .
d_call: .
cdr3_length: 15
v_call: TRBV19
j_call: TRBJ1-2
cdr3_aa: CATERPGGSLYGYTF
cdr3_nt: TGTGCCACCGAAAGACCGGGGGGCTCACTGTATGGCTACACCTTC

clone_size: .
d_call: .
cdr3_length: 16
v_call: TRBV27
j_call: TRBJ2-1
cdr3_aa: CASRTQLASGSGEQFF
cdr3_nt: TGTGCCAGCCGAACCCAGCTAGCGTCGGGTAGCGGTGAGCAGTTCTTC

clone_size: .
d_call: .
cdr3_length: 13
v_call: TRBV15
j_call: TRBJ2-7
cdr3_aa: CATQVVVKGEQYF
cdr3_nt: TGTGCCACCCAGGTCGTAGTTAAAGGCGAGCAGTACTTC

clone_size: .
d_call: .
cdr3_length: 14
v_call: TRBV7-2
j_call: TRBJ1-1
cdr3_aa: CASSLAARGTEAFF
cdr3_nt: TGTGCCAGCAGCTTAGCTGCTAGGGGCACTGAAGCTTTCTTT

clone_size: .
d_call: TRBD2
cdr3_length: 14
v_call: TRBV11-2
j_call: TRBJ2-3
cdr3_aa: CASSLTSGTDTQYF
cdr3_nt: TGTGCCAGCAGCTTGACTAGCGGCACAGATACGCAGTATTTT

clone_size: once
d_call: TRBD1
cdr3_length: 14
v_call: TRBV7-3
j_call: TRBJ2-5
cdr3_aa: CASSSGQGQETQYF
cdr3_nt: TGTGCCAGCAGCTCGGGACAGGGTCAAGAGACCCAGTACTTC

clone_size: .
d_call: .
cdr3_length: 14
v_call: TRBV4-1
j_call: TRBJ1-3
cdr3_aa: CASSHDSERNTIYF
cdr3_nt: TGCGCCAGCAGCCATGACAGTGAACGAAACACCATATATTTT

clone_size: once
d_call: .
cdr3_length: 12
v_call: TRBV29-1
j_call: TRBJ1-1
cdr3_aa: CSVGSGYTEAFF
cdr3_nt: TGCAGCGTTGGCTCAGGGTACACTGAAGCTTTCTTT